The entry below describes one T cell receptor beta chain. Methods used by the authors: Researchers report that nucleated cell counts were estimated from reference gene primer amplification. Produced via immunoSEQ multiplex PCR; TCRdb's table is partial and in-frame only. That table supplies the V and J calls and clone size; D and trimming were determined from the DNA. The data hold about 120,000 clones, with 84% observed a single time. This entry belongs to a study of blood T cell repertoires in COVID-19. Participant ages covered about 18 to 100 years across around 22 US areas. Sequenced: PBMCs or T cells enriched from blood (not recorded which). The sequence derives from a woman in her 30s who had recovered from COVID-19.

This CDR3 reads CASSARLADNTDTQYF. The CDR3 DNA sequence: TGTGCCAGCAGCGCCCGACTAGCGGATAACACAGATACGCAGTATTTT. J is TRBJ2-3 and V is TRBV7-9; 9 nucleotides align to TRBD2. V dropped 5 bases and J dropped 2; count of bases not matched to a gene: 8. This CDR3 is built from 16 residues. Germline assignment: CDR1 SEHNR and CDR2 FQNEAQ (reference sequence).